A selection of T cell receptor beta chains follows, all from one sample in a study of neurological immune-mediated disorders. One entry per CDR3 protein, called by TCRdb with MiXCR from the 5' RACE reads. The sample lists 50,000 to 80,000 distinct CDR3 sequences, 4.5% to 5.5% seen once, with approximately 6.9% in the top ten. Sequenced input: PBMCs. All receptors come from a young man with multiple sclerosis. The CDR3 runs from the conserved cysteine through the conserved F or W. The order of the fields is V gene, D gene, J gene, clone size, CDR3 protein, CDR3 DNA. D genes are given only for firm matches. A clone size is listed for some rows: how often the clone was seen (once, few, many), or a class if it is expanded.

V gene: TRBV11-1; D gene: NA; J gene: TRBJ2-2; clone size: few; CDR3 protein: CASSLATDTGELFF; CDR3 DNA: TGTGCCAGCAGCTTAGCAACCGATACCGGGGAGCTGTTTTTT
V gene: TRBV3-1; D gene: TRBD1; J gene: TRBJ2-7; clone size: many; CDR3 protein: CASSHDRVVYEQYF; CDR3 DNA: TGTGCCAGCAGCCACGACAGGGTCGTTTACGAGCAGTACTTC
V gene: TRBV6-5; D gene: NA; J gene: TRBJ2-5; clone size: many; CDR3 protein: CASSYSAGPQETQYF; CDR3 DNA: TGTGCCAGCAGTTACTCCGCGGGGCCCCAAGAGACCCAGTACTTC
V gene: TRBV12-3/TRBV12-4; D gene: NA; J gene: TRBJ1-6; clone size: many; CDR3 protein: CASSLGGRPLHF; CDR3 DNA: TGTGCCAGCAGTTTAGGGGGGAGACCCCTCCACTTT
V gene: TRBV20-1; D gene: TRBD2; J gene: TRBJ2-1; clone size: many; CDR3 protein: CSARVPSGSSYNEQFF; CDR3 DNA: TGCAGTGCTAGAGTCCCTAGCGGGAGCTCCTACAATGAGCAGTTCTTC
V gene: TRBV5-1; D gene: NA; J gene: TRBJ1-2; clone size: many; CDR3 protein: CASRGDYNRDGSNYGYTF; CDR3 DNA: TGCGCCAGCAGGGGGGATTATAACCGGGACGGCTCTAACTATGGCTACACCTTC
V gene: TRBV27; D gene: TRBD1; J gene: TRBJ1-1; clone size: NA; CDR3 protein: CASSTRQGSGTEAFF; CDR3 DNA: TGTGCCAGCAGTACACGACAGGGTTCGGGCACTGAAGCTTTCTTT
V gene: TRBV6-5; D gene: NA; J gene: TRBJ1-4; clone size: many; CDR3 protein: CASSYSFRRWEKLFF; CDR3 DNA: TGTGCCAGCAGTTACTCCTTCAGGAGATGGGAAAAACTGTTTTTT
V gene: TRBV14; D gene: NA; J gene: TRBJ1-6; clone size: many; CDR3 protein: CASSQDRKAESYNSPLNF; CDR3 DNA: TGTGCCAGCAGCCAAGATCGGAAGGCGGAGTCCTATAATTCACCCCTCAACTTT
V gene: TRBV10-2; D gene: NA; J gene: TRBJ2-6; clone size: many; CDR3 protein: CASSDPPSLSGANVLTF; CDR3 DNA: TGCGCCAGCAGTGACCCCCCGTCCCTCTCTGGGGCCAACGTCCTGACTTTC
V gene: TRBV3-1; D gene: TRBD2; J gene: TRBJ2-3; clone size: many; CDR3 protein: CASSPRLAEITDTQYF; CDR3 DNA: TGTGCCAGCAGCCCCAGACTAGCGGAGATCACAGATACGCAGTATTTT
V gene: TRBV27; D gene: TRBD1; J gene: TRBJ1-2; clone size: NA; CDR3 protein: CASSFRPDRDHYGYTF; CDR3 DNA: TGTGCCAGCAGTTTCAGACCCGACAGGGATCACTATGGCTACACCTTC
V gene: TRBV12-3/TRBV12-4; D gene: NA; J gene: TRBJ1-1; clone size: many; CDR3 protein: CASSPLSARAFF; CDR3 DNA: TGTGCCAGCAGTCCCCTTTCGGCTCGGGCTTTCTTT
V gene: TRBV12-3/TRBV12-4; D gene: TRBD1; J gene: TRBJ2-3; clone size: many; CDR3 protein: CASSVGQGADTQYF; CDR3 DNA: TGTGCCAGCAGTGTGGGACAGGGGGCAGATACGCAGTATTTT
V gene: TRBV4-1; D gene: NA; J gene: TRBJ2-2; clone size: NA; CDR3 protein: CASSRDGNTGELFF; CDR3 DNA: TGCGCCAGCAGCCGGGACGGAAACACCGGGGAGCTGTTTTTT
V gene: TRBV10-3; D gene: TRBD1; J gene: TRBJ1-5; clone size: NA; CDR3 protein: CAISPGGRNQPQHF; CDR3 DNA: TGTGCCATCAGCCCAGGGGGCAGGAATCAGCCCCAGCATTTT
V gene: TRBV5-1; D gene: NA; J gene: TRBJ2-1; clone size: many; CDR3 protein: CASKHADSYNEQFF; CDR3 DNA: TGCGCCAGCAAACACGCGGATTCCTACAATGAGCAGTTCTTC
V gene: TRBV3-1; D gene: NA; J gene: TRBJ2-1; clone size: many; CDR3 protein: CASSQVRSPTEQFF; CDR3 DNA: TGTGCCAGCAGCCAAGTTAGGTCCCCCACGGAGCAGTTCTTC
V gene: TRBV6-6; D gene: NA; J gene: TRBJ2-7; clone size: many; CDR3 protein: CASSYLLSYEQYF; CDR3 DNA: TGTGCCAGCAGTTACCTTCTGTCTTACGAGCAGTACTTC
V gene: TRBV20-1; D gene: TRBD1; J gene: TRBJ1-3; clone size: NA; CDR3 protein: CSAPTRGSSGNTIYF; CDR3 DNA: TGCAGTGCCCCGACCAGGGGGAGCTCTGGAAACACCATATATTTT
V gene: TRBV10-3; D gene: TRBD2; J gene: TRBJ2-3; clone size: many; CDR3 protein: CAINPGTSGTDTQYF; CDR3 DNA: TGTGCCATCAACCCCGGGACTAGCGGCACAGATACGCAGTATTTT
V gene: TRBV4-1; D gene: NA; J gene: TRBJ1-1; clone size: many; CDR3 protein: CASSQEEGSTEAFF; CDR3 DNA: TGCGCCAGCAGCCAGGAGGAGGGGAGCACTGAAGCTTTCTTT
V gene: TRBV21-1; D gene: NA; J gene: TRBJ1-2; clone size: NA; CDR3 protein: CASSKGERLGGGYTF; CDR3 DNA: TGTGCCAGCAGCAAAGGGGAGAGGTTGGGTGGAGGCTACACCTTC
V gene: TRBV20-1; D gene: NA; J gene: TRBJ1-2; clone size: few; CDR3 protein: CSAPPGGPWGYTF; CDR3 DNA: TGCAGTGCTCCCCCGGGGGGTCCATGGGGCTACACCTTC
V gene: TRBV18; D gene: NA; J gene: TRBJ2-2; clone size: many; CDR3 protein: CASSPTTGELFF; CDR3 DNA: TGTGCCAGCTCTCCCACCACCGGGGAGCTGTTTTTT
V gene: TRBV10-3; D gene: TRBD2; J gene: TRBJ2-1; clone size: many; CDR3 protein: CAISAGGYNEQFF; CDR3 DNA: TGTGCCATCTCAGCGGGGGGCTACAATGAGCAGTTCTTC
V gene: TRBV20-1; D gene: TRBD1; J gene: TRBJ1-2; clone size: few; CDR3 protein: CSARASGQGGYGYTF; CDR3 DNA: TGCAGTGCTAGAGCCTCCGGACAGGGTGGATATGGCTACACCTTC
V gene: TRBV7-2; D gene: NA; J gene: TRBJ1-1; clone size: many; CDR3 protein: CASSPSLAEAFF; CDR3 DNA: TGTGCCAGCAGCCCTAGCCTGGCTGAAGCTTTCTTT
V gene: TRBV5-1; D gene: NA; J gene: TRBJ2-2; clone size: many; CDR3 protein: CASSPQGRPDTGELFF; CDR3 DNA: TGCGCCAGCAGCCCGCAGGGACGACCGGACACCGGGGAGCTGTTTTTT
V gene: TRBV12-5; D gene: NA; J gene: TRBJ2-2; clone size: many; CDR3 protein: CASGFTVGTTNTGELFF; CDR3 DNA: TGTGCTAGTGGTTTCACGGTTGGAACAACGAACACCGGGGAGCTGTTTTTT
V gene: TRBV6-6; D gene: NA; J gene: TRBJ2-3; clone size: few; CDR3 protein: CASRGGGTDTQYF; CDR3 DNA: TGTGCCAGCAGGGGAGGGGGGACAGATACGCAGTATTTT
V gene: TRBV7-2; D gene: NA; J gene: TRBJ1-2; clone size: many; CDR3 protein: CASSLAAGGYGYTF; CDR3 DNA: TGTGCCAGCAGCTTAGCGGCGGGGGGCTATGGCTACACCTTC
V gene: TRBV12-3/TRBV12-4; D gene: NA; J gene: TRBJ2-4; clone size: many; CDR3 protein: CASSFLTGQNIQYF; CDR3 DNA: TGTGCCAGCAGTTTTTTAACAGGGCAAAACATTCAGTACTTC
V gene: TRBV7-9; D gene: TRBD1; J gene: TRBJ2-2; clone size: many; CDR3 protein: CASSRGPDRPLTGELFF; CDR3 DNA: TGTGCCAGCAGCCGCGGGCCGGACAGGCCTCTCACCGGGGAGCTGTTTTTT
V gene: TRBV5-1; D gene: TRBD1; J gene: TRBJ1-5; clone size: NA; CDR3 protein: CASSHTGGDQPQHF; CDR3 DNA: TGCGCCAGCAGCCATACAGGGGGCGACCAGCCCCAGCATTTT
V gene: TRBV9; D gene: NA; J gene: TRBJ1-2; clone size: few; CDR3 protein: CASSVAPGADGYTF; CDR3 DNA: TGTGCCAGCAGCGTAGCTCCGGGGGCGGATGGCTACACCTTC
V gene: TRBV15; D gene: NA; J gene: TRBJ1-2; clone size: many; CDR3 protein: CATSRDGQVGRGYTF; CDR3 DNA: TGTGCCACCAGCAGAGATGGGCAGGTGGGCCGTGGGTACACCTTC
V gene: TRBV6-5; D gene: NA; J gene: TRBJ2-3; clone size: many; CDR3 protein: CASSWGTSTDTQYF; CDR3 DNA: TGTGCCAGCAGCTGGGGGACAAGCACAGATACGCAGTATTTT
V gene: TRBV5-1; D gene: NA; J gene: TRBJ1-1; clone size: many; CDR3 protein: CASSGQENTEAFF; CDR3 DNA: TGCGCCAGCAGCGGGCAGGAGAACACTGAAGCTTTCTTT
V gene: TRBV20-1; D gene: NA; J gene: TRBJ2-7; clone size: NA; CDR3 protein: CSARSVSYEQYF; CDR3 DNA: TGCAGTGCTAGATCGGTCTCCTACGAGCAGTACTTC
V gene: TRBV3-1; D gene: NA; J gene: TRBJ1-1; clone size: NA; CDR3 protein: CASSSTGTEAFF; CDR3 DNA: TGTGCCAGCAGCTCTACCGGCACTGAAGCTTTCTTT
V gene: TRBV3-1; D gene: NA; J gene: TRBJ2-2; clone size: many; CDR3 protein: CASSQGVNTGELFF; CDR3 DNA: TGTGCCAGCAGCCAAGGAGTTAACACCGGGGAGCTGTTTTTT
V gene: TRBV4-1; D gene: TRBD1; J gene: TRBJ1-1; clone size: many; CDR3 protein: CASSLAGEGAGTEAFF; CDR3 DNA: TGCGCCAGCAGCCTCGCGGGTGAGGGGGCAGGCACTGAAGCTTTCTTT
V gene: TRBV15; D gene: NA; J gene: TRBJ1-2; clone size: many; CDR3 protein: CATSRESYGYTF; CDR3 DNA: TGTGCCACCAGCAGAGAAAGCTATGGCTACACCTTC
V gene: TRBV2; D gene: TRBD2; J gene: TRBJ2-3; clone size: many; CDR3 protein: CASRTSADTQYF; CDR3 DNA: TGTGCCAGCAGGACTAGCGCAGATACGCAGTATTTT
V gene: TRBV20-1; D gene: NA; J gene: TRBJ1-2; clone size: many; CDR3 protein: CSAGRIGTNYGYTF; CDR3 DNA: TGCAGTGCTGGGAGGATAGGGACTAACTATGGCTACACCTTC
V gene: TRBV20-1; D gene: TRBD1; J gene: TRBJ2-1; clone size: many; CDR3 protein: CSARPLGQGYNEQFF; CDR3 DNA: TGCAGTGCTAGACCCCTCGGACAGGGCTACAATGAGCAGTTCTTC
V gene: TRBV29-1; D gene: TRBD2; J gene: TRBJ2-7; clone size: many; CDR3 protein: CSALGTKTYEQYF; CDR3 DNA: TGCAGCGCCCTCGGGACTAAAACCTACGAGCAGTACTTC
V gene: TRBV18; D gene: NA; J gene: TRBJ2-3; clone size: NA; CDR3 protein: CASSPTPGYWFTDTQYF; CDR3 DNA: TGTGCCAGCTCACCGACGCCGGGGTATTGGTTCACAGATACGCAGTATTTT
V gene: TRBV4-1; D gene: TRBD2; J gene: TRBJ2-1; clone size: many; CDR3 protein: CASSQARGGGYNEQFF; CDR3 DNA: TGCGCCAGCAGCCAAGCCCGCGGGGGGGGATACAATGAGCAGTTCTTC
V gene: TRBV24-1; D gene: NA; J gene: TRBJ2-7; clone size: many; CDR3 protein: CATSDYYGYEQYF; CDR3 DNA: TGTGCCACCAGTGATTACTACGGCTACGAGCAGTACTTC
V gene: TRBV2; D gene: NA; J gene: TRBJ2-7; clone size: NA; CDR3 protein: CASSEPWTKQYF; CDR3 DNA: TGTGCCAGCAGTGAACCCTGGACGAAGCAGTACTTC
V gene: TRBV7-2; D gene: NA; J gene: TRBJ1-2; clone size: NA; CDR3 protein: CASSSRAGRDDGYTF; CDR3 DNA: TGTGCCAGCAGCTCGCGGGCGGGCAGGGATGATGGCTACACCTTC
V gene: TRBV9; D gene: TRBD1; J gene: TRBJ2-3; clone size: few; CDR3 protein: CASSADRGRRQYF; CDR3 DNA: TGTGCCAGCAGCGCTGACAGGGGGCGAAGGCAGTATTTT
V gene: TRBV7-9; D gene: TRBD1; J gene: TRBJ1-1; clone size: few; CDR3 protein: CASTGQGNTEAFF; CDR3 DNA: TGTGCCAGCACCGGACAGGGAAATACTGAAGCTTTCTTT
V gene: TRBV2; D gene: TRBD2; J gene: TRBJ2-7; clone size: many; CDR3 protein: CASSVGLAGITYEQYF; CDR3 DNA: TGTGCCAGCAGTGTGGGGTTAGCGGGGATTACCTACGAGCAGTACTTC
V gene: TRBV3-1; D gene: NA; J gene: TRBJ2-2; clone size: many; CDR3 protein: CASSQEPIPGHLRRTGELFF; CDR3 DNA: TGTGCCAGCAGCCAAGAACCCATCCCTGGGCACTTAAGGCGGACCGGGGAGCTGTTTTTT
V gene: TRBV24-1; D gene: TRBD1; J gene: TRBJ1-5; clone size: many; CDR3 protein: CATSEGSGTGIQPQHF; CDR3 DNA: TGTGCCACCAGTGAGGGATCCGGGACAGGTATTCAGCCCCAGCATTTT
V gene: TRBV12-3/TRBV12-4; D gene: TRBD1; J gene: TRBJ1-2; clone size: many; CDR3 protein: CASSIGTGNYGYTF; CDR3 DNA: TGTGCCAGCAGTATCGGGACAGGGAACTATGGCTACACCTTC